This TCR beta chain was profiled in a study of early T cells in non-severe SARS-CoV-2 infection. TCRdb re-analysed the 5' RACE reads in MiXCR, keeping a single row per CDR3 protein. The sample shows under 85,000 distinct CDR3 sequences, 9% to 15% of them seen only once. This CDR3 comprises 14 residues. Trimming pared 5 bases from V and 3 bases from J, leaving 13 bases between. Germline loops: CDR1 SGHDT, CDR2 YYEEEE. The source material was whole blood, sampled at baseline. The sequence derives from an adult who was a healthcare worker with PCR-confirmed SARS-CoV-2 infection or an uninfected control (not recorded which). The donor label of this sample is uncertain. V gene TRBV5-6 combines with J gene TRBJ2-3; possibly TRBD2 for D (5 bases). CDR3 residues: CASSPGLKTDTQYF. DNA of the CDR3: TGTGCCAGCAGTCCCGGACTCAAAACAGATACGCAGTATTTT.